The rows below give T cell receptor beta chains drawn from one sample of a study of control samples from healthy donors and cancer patients. The data were produced by immunoSEQ multiplex PCR, yet TCRdb's version contains in-frame clones alone and is incomplete. This table holds approximately 90,000 clones, 85% found once. Sequencing used blood. Receptors originate from a woman in her thirties or forties in good health. The CDR3 runs from the conserved cysteine through the conserved F or W. D genes are given only for firm matches. Clone size is given for some rows only: seen once, a few or many times, or a class if the clone is expanded.

clone_size j_call v_call d_call cdr3_aa cdr3_nt
NA TRBJ1-3 TRBV5-5 NA CASTSSGLPGNTIYF TGTGCCAGCACCTCGTCGGGTTTACCTGGAAACACCATATATTTT
NA TRBJ1-2 TRBV10-3 TRBD1 CAISVTGGRGYTF TGTGCCATCAGTGTAACAGGGGGCCGCGGCTACACCTTC
NA TRBJ1-3 TRBV7-8 TRBD1 CASSLTSGTGGGGRIYF TGTGCCAGCAGCTTAACGTCCGGGACAGGGGGAGGAGGACGCATATATTTT
NA TRBJ2-1 TRBV5-1 TRBD1 CASSLGQGTYNEQFF TGCGCCAGCAGCTTGGGACAGGGGACCTACAATGAGCAGTTCTTC
NA TRBJ1-3 TRBV4-1 NA CASSQDEIYSGNTIYF TGCGCCAGCAGCCAAGATGAGATATACTCTGGAAACACCATATATTTT
few TRBJ2-1 TRBV10-2 TRBD2 CASRTSGGSPGEQFF TGCGCCAGCAGGACTAGCGGGGGGTCACCGGGTGAGCAGTTCTTC
NA TRBJ2-5 TRBV14 TRBD2 CASSLGRETQYF TGTGCCAGCAGTCTCGGGAGGGAGACCCAGTACTTC
NA TRBJ2-7 TRBV21-1 NA CASSGTASYEQYF TGTGCCAGCAGCGGGACAGCCTCCTACGAGCAGTACTTC
NA TRBJ2-3 TRBV5-5 TRBD2 CASSSYLAGTDTQYF TGTGCCAGCAGCTCATACCTAGCGGGCACAGATACGCAGTATTTT
once TRBJ2-3 TRBV6-2/TRBV6-3 TRBD1 CASSYDQRQGITDTQYF TGTGCCAGCAGTTACGATCAGAGACAGGGGATCACAGATACGCAGTATTTT
once TRBJ1-2 TRBV29-1 NA CSVGTGTQFGYTF TGCAGCGTGGGTACCGGGACACAATTCGGCTACACCTTC
NA TRBJ1-1 TRBV9 NA CASSPSVGGGTEAFF TGTGCCAGCAGCCCCTCGGTTGGGGGGGGCACTGAAGCTTTCTTT
NA TRBJ2-1 TRBV24-1 TRBD1 CATSETGYNEQFF TGTGCCACCAGTGAGACAGGGTACAATGAGCAGTTCTTC
NA TRBJ1-1 TRBV5-1 NA CASSWGETGSGAFF TGCGCCAGCAGCTGGGGGGAGACAGGTTCTGGAGCTTTCTTT
once TRBJ2-1 TRBV18 NA CASSPGDNYNEQFF TGTGCCAGCTCACCAGGGGACAACTACAATGAGCAGTTCTTC
NA TRBJ1-1 TRBV19 TRBD1 CASSLQGATTEAFF TGTGCCAGTTCCCTGCAGGGGGCGACCACTGAAGCTTTCTTT
NA TRBJ2-3 TRBV7-2 TRBD2 CASSRTSGGYTDTQYF TGTGCCAGCAGCCGGACTAGCGGGGGGTACACAGATACGCAGTATTTT
NA TRBJ1-1 TRBV5-6 NA CASSLQGMNTEAFF TGTGCCAGCAGCTTACAGGGTATGAACACTGAAGCTTTCTTT
few TRBJ1-5 TRBV19 NA CASNPNRESQPQHF TGTGCCAGTAACCCAAACAGGGAGAGTCAGCCCCAGCATTTT
NA TRBJ2-3 TRBV24-1 TRBD2 CATSDQMPLAGANTDTQYF TGTGCCACCAGTGATCAAATGCCCCTAGCGGGGGCTAACACAGATACGCAGTATTTT
once TRBJ1-1 TRBV5-6 NA CASSSKVAPWAFF TGTGCCAGCAGCTCAAAGGTGGCCCCCTGGGCTTTCTTT
NA TRBJ1-5 TRBV6-2/TRBV6-3 NA CASSYTDSLYSNQPQHF TGTGCCAGCAGTTACACGGACAGCCTTTATAGCAATCAGCCCCAGCATTTT
NA TRBJ1-5 TRBV4-1 NA CASSQDAGHQPQHF TGCGCCAGCAGCCAAGATGCAGGGCATCAGCCCCAGCATTTT
NA TRBJ1-1 TRBV6-2/TRBV6-3 TRBD1 CASSYSGRGLNTEAFF TGTGCCAGCAGTTACTCGGGCAGGGGGTTGAACACTGAAGCTTTCTTT
once TRBJ2-1 TRBV18 NA CASSPNPGAPTTYNEQFF TGTGCCAGCTCACCTAATCCAGGGGCTCCCACGACCTACAATGAGCAGTTCTTC
NA TRBJ2-1 TRBV9 NA CASSPRGDEQFF TGTGCCAGCAGCCCCCGAGGGGATGAGCAGTTCTTC
NA TRBJ2-1 TRBV18 TRBD1 CASSRGQEEGYEQFF TGTGCCAGCTCACGGGGACAGGAGGAGGGATATGAGCAGTTCTTC
NA TRBJ1-1 TRBV6-1 NA CASSDTGMNTEAFF TGTGCCAGCAGTGACACAGGGATGAACACTGAAGCTTTCTTT
NA TRBJ2-7 TRBV27 TRBD1 CASSLGANPSGQGRGEQYF TGTGCCAGCAGTTTGGGGGCAAATCCATCGGGACAGGGCCGGGGCGAGCAGTACTTC
NA TRBJ2-1 TRBV12-5 TRBD2 CASGLPLGTSGAYNEQFF TGTGCTAGTGGTTTGCCCCTCGGGACTAGCGGCGCCTACAATGAGCAGTTCTTC
NA TRBJ1-2 TRBV4-2 NA CASSQGGGGVQNYGYTF TGTGCCAGCAGCCAAGGAGGAGGTGGTGTACAGAACTATGGCTACACCTTC
NA TRBJ1-3 TRBV7-9 TRBD1 CASSRQGAAGNTIYF TGTGCCAGCAGCCGACAGGGGGCGGCTGGAAACACCATATATTTT
NA TRBJ2-3 TRBV4-3 TRBD2 CASSQGSGGNLADTQYF TGCGCCAGCAGCCAGGGTAGCGGGGGGAACCTCGCAGATACGCAGTATTTT
NA TRBJ2-1 TRBV7-2 TRBD2 CASAGVANNEQFF TGTGCCAGCGCGGGGGTAGCGAACAATGAGCAGTTCTTC
NA TRBJ1-2 TRBV6-5 TRBD1 CASRPQTGPYGGYTF TGTGCCAGCAGACCTCAGACAGGGCCTTATGGAGGCTACACCTTC
NA TRBJ1-1 TRBV20-1 NA CSASFGDPRMNTEAFF TGCAGTGCTAGTTTCGGGGACCCGAGAATGAACACTGAAGCTTTCTTT
NA TRBJ1-3 TRBV19 NA CASSDNWGDDATIYF TGTGCCAGTAGTGATAATTGGGGTGACGACGCCACCATATATTTT
NA TRBJ2-1 TRBV10-3 NA CAIGDEQFF TGTGCCATCGGGGATGAGCAGTTCTTC
NA TRBJ2-7 TRBV3-1/TRBV3-2 NA CASSQEGPSEEQYF TGTGCCAGCAGCCAAGAGGGACCAAGTGAAGAGCAGTACTTC
NA TRBJ2-3 TRBV6-2/TRBV6-3 NA CASSYAHGTTHSDTQYF TGTGCCAGCAGTTATGCCCACGGGACCACACACAGCGATACGCAGTATTTT
NA TRBJ2-3 TRBV4-3 TRBD2 CASSQFRLAGGTSTDTQYF TGCGCCAGCAGCCAATTCCGACTAGCGGGGGGAACTAGCACAGATACGCAGTATTTT
NA TRBJ1-4 TRBV18 NA CASSRDATNEKLFF TGTGCCAGCTCACGGGACGCAACTAATGAAAAACTGTTTTTT
NA TRBJ2-7 TRBV5-1 TRBD2 CASSFGLAGYSYEQYF TGCGCCAGCAGCTTCGGACTAGCGGGGTACTCCTACGAGCAGTACTTC
NA TRBJ2-2 TRBV9 TRBD2 CASSILAGGPTGKLFF TGTGCCAGCAGCATACTAGCGGGGGGGCCTACCGGGAAGCTGTTTTTT
NA TRBJ1-2 TRBV7-9 NA CASSLYDGYTF TGTGCCAGCAGCTTATACGATGGCTACACCTTC
NA TRBJ2-7 TRBV6-5 NA CASSPGTDYEQYF TGTGCCAGCAGCCCCGGGACGGACTACGAGCAGTACTTC
many TRBJ1-2 TRBV19 TRBD1 CASSIDPDRPRGGYTF TGTGCCAGTAGTATAGATCCGGACAGGCCCCGGGGTGGCTACACCTTC
NA TRBJ1-2 TRBV5-1 TRBD1 CASSLGWGQGIGGYTF TGCGCCAGCAGCCTGGGGTGGGGACAGGGAATTGGTGGCTACACCTTC
NA TRBJ2-5 TRBV6-2/TRBV6-3 TRBD2 CASSPPTSGGGETQYF TGTGCCAGCAGTCCCCCGACTAGCGGGGGGGGAGAGACCCAGTACTTC
NA TRBJ2-1 TRBV19 NA CASSGVGGYNEQFF TGTGCCAGTAGTGGGGTAGGGGGGTACAATGAGCAGTTCTTC
NA TRBJ1-1 TRBV10-1 NA CASSESRENTEAFF TGCGCCAGCAGTGAGTCGCGGGAGAACACTGAAGCTTTCTTT
NA TRBJ2-5 TRBV12-3/TRBV12-4 NA CASSPTGETQYF TGTGCCAGCAGCCCCACCGGAGAGACCCAGTACTTC
NA TRBJ1-5 TRBV29-1 TRBD1 CSARDRGYNQPQHF TGCAGCGCTAGGGACAGGGGCTACAATCAGCCCCAGCATTTT
NA TRBJ1-2 TRBV9 NA CASSVGTSNYGYTF TGTGCCAGCAGCGTAGGGACATCGAACTATGGCTACACCTTC